This TCR beta chain was found in a study of T cell clonotyping in hematopoietic cell transplantation. Looking at the study overall: Recipient samples before transplant were obtained post-cytoreduction.

Assay: immunoSEQ multiplex PCR; the TCRdb copy retains only in-frame clones and omits some. This table has roughly 46,000 clones, around 84% appearing once. Germline V gene data show CDR1 as SEHNR and CDR2 as FQNEAQ (reference sequence). J gave up 9 bases and V 0 bases, and 8 bases lay outside the gene matches. This CDR3 has 16 residues. As for time point: recipient sample about 28 days before transplant, after cytoreduction. The sequences come from peripheral blood mononuclear cells, collected before stem cell transplant. The V and J genes are TRBV7-9 and TRBJ2-1; 10 positions match TRBD2. The receptor comes from a man aged 60 to 75 with myelodysplastic syndrome. Some clones in this sample may be carry-over from other donors' samples. CDR3: CASSLAQASGGSEQFF. DNA of the CDR3: TGTGCCAGCAGCTTAGCGCAGGCTAGCGGGGGTAGTGAGCAGTTCTTC.